The clone carrying this TCR beta chain was seen at least ten times. Antigen unknown. The sample is drawn from a study of T cell repertoires in cytomegalovirus infection. About the study: Public TCR beta signature analysis indicated the presence of both CMV infection and matching HLA type. Study results and limitations: There were HLA-C-restricted CMV-specific TCR beta clonotypes dominating the ex vivo response. Cumulative frequency (of public TCR beta family members) identified carriers of CMV plus the relevant HLA.

MiXCR was run by TCRdb on the reads, yielding one entry per CDR3 protein. Altogether around 770,000 distinct CDR3 sequences are present, 25% to 30% being singletons, with the ten largest covering about an eighth. CDR3 size: 13 residues. In germline, CDR1 is WSHSY, CDR2 SAAADI. V was clipped by 1 base and J by 4 bases, with 5 bases between them. The clonotype comes from a human donor in good health (CMV status not recorded). Some clones in this sample may be carry-over from other donors' samples. The rearrangement joins TRBV10-2 to TRBJ1-3; no reliable D call. The sample consisted of cultured CD8+ T cells from PBMCs, taken from culture after CMV antigen stimulation. In DNA, the CDR3 is TGCGCCAGCAGTGAGTTCGGGGGAAACACCATATATTTT. Translation: CASSEFGGNTIYF.